This TCR beta chain is from a study of Graves' ophthalmopathy and Graves' hyperthyroidism. In its sample, this clonotype was seen many times. A roughly 9.3 ml volume of fresh peripheral blood provided the PBMCs. The CDR3 is made up of 14 amino acids. V lost 5 bases and J 2 bases, leaving 12 bases between the germline ends. Germline loops: CDR1 PRHDT, CDR2 FYEKMQ (reference sequence). The study amplified TCR beta CDR3 regions using RNA transcripts. Second-round multiplex PCR followed a first-round RT-PCR using HTBI primers. TCRdb re-called the multiplex PCR reads through MiXCR, storing one row per CDR3 protein. Among approximately 210,000 distinct CDR3 sequences listed, 25% to 30% were seen once.

Material: peripheral blood. This sequence was found in a middle-aged man with Graves' ophthalmopathy. The chain combines TRBV13 with TRBJ2-5; D unclear. CDR3 amino acids: CASSLRTAQETQYF. CDR3 sequence (DNA): TGTGCCAGCAGCCTACGGACGGCACAAGAGACCCAGTACTTC.